Listed here are 13 T cell receptor beta chains from one sample, sequenced in a study of HIV-infected children after antiretroviral therapy interruption. A 3' RACE protocol on RNA, with unique molecular identifiers, produced the TCR library. TCRdb reprocessed the 3' RACE reads via MiXCR and lists one record per CDR3 protein. The sample carries under 50,000 distinct CDR3 sequences, roughly 4% recorded once. The treatment denotes: PENTA 11 planned treatment interruption arm or continuous ART arm. This sample comprised CD45RA+ CD4+ T cells from PBMCs, pooled from several time points, obtained from a donor given antiretroviral therapy, either interrupted or continuous. Subset here: naive CD4+ CD45RA+ CD45RO- T cells. The source of these receptors is a pool of human donors with HIV.

This chain links TRBV4-2 with TRBJ2-1; 8 nucleotides line up with TRBD1. Losses at the gene ends were 1 base for V and 8 bases for J; bases not matched to a gene: 7. This CDR3 contains 15 residues. Germline V lookup: CDR1 LGHNA, CDR2 YNFKEQ. The CDR3 DNA follows: TGTGCCAGCAGCCAAGCCCCAGGGGGCATCGATGAGCAGTTCTTC. This encodes CASSQAPGGIDEQFF.

This clonotype was counted at least ten times. This rearrangement joins TRBV20-1 to TRBJ2-2, with 7 bases that match TRBD2. The CDR3 length is 14 residues. From germline, CDR1 is DFQATT and CDR2 SNEGSKA (reference sequence). V dropped 5 bases and J dropped 2; count of bases not matched to a gene: 5. CDR3 amino acids: CSASLADNTGELFF. CDR3 DNA: TGCAGTGCTTCCCTAGCGGATAACACCGGGGAGCTGTTTTTT.

The CDR3 is CASSLAESPSVSGANVLTF. The CDR3 DNA is TGTGCCAGCAGCTTGGCCGAGTCACCGTCCGTCTCTGGGGCCAACGTCCTGACTTTC. The chain uses TRBV5-6 and TRBJ2-6; D unclear. The CDR3 loop spans 19 amino acids. V lost 0 bases, J lost 0 bases, and 16 bases lay in between. Germline lookup yields CDR1 SGHDT and CDR2 YYEEEE.

In regard to this clonotype: The germline gene is not matched at one end of the junction; a read error may be the cause. This chain links TRBV7-4 with TRBJ2-5, with D possibly TRBD1 on 5 matching bases. Germline CDR1 is SGHVT and CDR2 is SQSDAQ. The CDR3 has 13 amino acids. For the CDR3, the DNA is TGTGCCAGCAGCTTACAGGGAAGAGACACCCAGTACTTT. Translation gives CASSLQGRDTQYF.

Notes on this clonotype: A much larger clone sits a single nucleotide away, making a read error possible. This chain joins TRBV14 and TRBJ2-1; D remains unclear. Germline CDR1 SGHDN, CDR2 FVKESK. The length of the CDR3 is 14 residues. CDR3 nucleotides: TGTGCCAGCAGCCAAAACAGATTCTACAGTGAGCAGTTCTTC. Translating gives CASSQNRFYSEQFF.

The chain is built from TRBV3-1 and TRBJ1-1; 9 bases are a match to TRBD1. V shed 5 bases, J shed 3 bases, and the junction held 4 bases outside the gene matches. The CDR3 extends over 14 amino acids. Germline CDR1 LGHDT, CDR2 YNNKEL (reference sequence). In DNA form, the CDR3 reads TGTGCCAGCAGCAAACAGGGGGCATACACTGAAGCTTTCTTT. Amino acids: CASSKQGAYTEAFF.

This clonotype showed up many times. This chain uses TRBV7-2 with TRBJ1-6; 8 bases line up with TRBD1. V shed 1 base, J shed 6 bases, and the junction held 2 bases outside the gene matches. The CDR3 sequence is 15 residues long. CDR1 is SGHTA and CDR2 is FQGNSA in the germline V gene. This chain's CDR3 is CASSLEGQVNSPLHF. CDR3 DNA sequence: TGTGCCAGCAGCTTAGAGGGACAGGTTAATTCACCCCTCCACTTT.

This clonotype was recorded many times. This chain uses TRBV6-1 with TRBJ1-1; D gene ambiguous. V was pared by 4 bases and J by 10 bases, with 10 bases between. CDR1 is MNHNS, CDR2 SASEGT, per germline. CDR3 size: 11 residues. CDR3: CASSAEGRAFF. CDR3 bases: TGTGCCAGCAGTGCTGAAGGGAGAGCTTTCTTT.

This clonotype was observed many times. The chain couples TRBV27 to TRBJ1-5; D remains unclear. Germline V lookup: CDR1 MNHEY, CDR2 SMNVEV (reference sequence). V lost 0 bases and J lost 9, with 12 bases in between. The CDR3 contains 14 residues. This chain's CDR3 is CASSLSGTARPQHF. Here the CDR3 DNA reads TGTGCCAGCAGTTTATCAGGTACGGCAAGGCCCCAGCATTTT.

This clonotype was detected ten times or more. CDR3 sequence (DNA): TGTGCCAGCAGTTCCGGGACGGGATATTCACCCCTCCACTTT. It translates to CASSSGTGYSPLHF. This rearrangement joins TRBV12-3 or TRBV12-4 to TRBJ1-6, with D possibly being TRBD1 (5 bases). The CDR3 runs 14 residues. The ends were cut back, 4 bases at V and 8 bases at J, with 12 bases in the middle.

This clonotype was detected ten times or more. The chain carries TRBV2 and TRBJ1-5, with D possibly matching TRBD1 (5 bases). CDR1 SNHLY and CDR2 FYNNEI come from the germline V gene. The CDR3 loop spans 13 amino acids. Trimming left V 5 bases short and J 4 bases short, with 9 bases between. The CDR3 sequence is CASSYGGNQPQHF. The DNA of the CDR3 is TGTGCCAGCAGTTATGGGGGGAATCAGCCCCAGCATTTT. The complete variable domain, with remaining parts taken from reference TRBV2 and TRBJ1-5, reads EPEVTQTPSHQVTQMGQEVILRCVPISNHLYFYWYRQILGQKVEFLVSFYNNEISEKSEIFDDQFSVERPDGSNFTLKIRSTKLEDSAMYFCASSYGGNQPQHFGDGTRLSIL.

This clonotype was seen many times. The chain recombines TRBV12-3 or TRBV12-4 with TRBJ2-7, with D maybe TRBD1 (6 bases). The CDR3 loop spans 15 amino acids. V lost 3 bases and J lost 3, with 15 bases in between. The CDR3 loop reads CASSFGWNRDYEQYF. CDR3 DNA sequence: TGTGCCAGCAGTTTTGGGTGGAACAGGGACTACGAGCAGTACTTC.

At least ten counts were recorded for this clonotype. The V call is TRBV2, the J call TRBJ1-5, with D possibly being TRBD1 (5 bases). Trimming removed 2 bases from V and 6 bases from J, with 14 bases in between. CDR1 and CDR2 (germline): SNHLY, FYNNEI. The CDR3 loop spans 15 amino acids. CDR3 loop: CASSEQGPFGQPQHF. In DNA form, the CDR3 reads TGTGCCAGCAGTGAACAGGGCCCTTTTGGTCAGCCCCAGCATTTT.